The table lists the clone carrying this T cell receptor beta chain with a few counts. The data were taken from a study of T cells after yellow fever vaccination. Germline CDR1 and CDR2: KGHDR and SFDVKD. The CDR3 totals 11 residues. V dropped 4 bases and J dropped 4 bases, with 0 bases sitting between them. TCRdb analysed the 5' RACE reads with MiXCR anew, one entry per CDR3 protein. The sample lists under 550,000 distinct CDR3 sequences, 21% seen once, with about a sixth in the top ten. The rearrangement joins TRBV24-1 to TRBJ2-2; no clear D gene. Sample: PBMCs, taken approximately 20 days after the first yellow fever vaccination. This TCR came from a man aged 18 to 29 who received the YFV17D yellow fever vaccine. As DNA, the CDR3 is TGTGCCACCAGTGACACCGGGGAGCTGTTTTTT. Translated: CATSDTGELFF.